This entry describes one T cell receptor (beta chain). Its target is not known. Libraries were prepared by immunoSEQ multiplex PCR; TCRdb keeps only in-frame clonotypes and omits some of them. The data contain about 1 million clones, 65% to 75% of them singletons. This sample was included in a study of shared clonotypes between healthy human individuals. Study as a whole: Participating donors consisted of a couple of women and three men aged 18 to 49. Findings of the study overall: The naive CD4 repertoires of four donors were compared, and around 5% of clonotypes were shared. Large sequencing depth failed to make sorted-subset sequencing complete, rarefaction showed.

V gave up 3 bases and J gave up 5 bases, with 22 bases separating them. This CDR3 contains 18 residues. Germline CDR1 and CDR2: KGHSH and LQKENI. The split of CD4+ cells yielded CD45RA+ naive and CD45RA-negative memory subsets. This chain joins TRBV18 and TRBJ1-4; D is unresolved. What was sequenced was memory CD4+ T cells sorted from blood. Described subset: CD45RA-negative fraction. The origin of this receptor is a man between 18 and 35 years old in good health. CDR3 sequence: CASSPSDGARYLNEKLFF. The CDR3, as DNA: TGTGCCAGCTCACCCTCGGACGGAGCTCGCTACCTCAATGAAAAACTGTTTTTT.